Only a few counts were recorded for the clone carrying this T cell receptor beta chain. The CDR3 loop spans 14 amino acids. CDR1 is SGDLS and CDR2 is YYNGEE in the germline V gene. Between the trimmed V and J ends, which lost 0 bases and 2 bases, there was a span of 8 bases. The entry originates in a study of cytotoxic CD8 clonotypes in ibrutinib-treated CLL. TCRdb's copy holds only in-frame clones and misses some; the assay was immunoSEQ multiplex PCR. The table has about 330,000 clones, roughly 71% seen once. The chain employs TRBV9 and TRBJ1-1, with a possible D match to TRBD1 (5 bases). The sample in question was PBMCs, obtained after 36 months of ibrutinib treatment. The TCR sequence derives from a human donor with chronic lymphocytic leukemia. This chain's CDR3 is CASSVGQGNTEAFF. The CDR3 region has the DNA TGTGCCAGCAGCGTAGGCCAGGGTAACACTGAAGCTTTCTTT. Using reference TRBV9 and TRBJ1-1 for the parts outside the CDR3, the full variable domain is DSGVTQTPKHLITATGQRVTLRCSPRSGDLSVYWYQQSLDQGLQFLIQYYNGEERAKGNILERFSAQQFPDLHSELNLSSLELGDSALYFCASSVGQGNTEAFFGQGTRLTVV.